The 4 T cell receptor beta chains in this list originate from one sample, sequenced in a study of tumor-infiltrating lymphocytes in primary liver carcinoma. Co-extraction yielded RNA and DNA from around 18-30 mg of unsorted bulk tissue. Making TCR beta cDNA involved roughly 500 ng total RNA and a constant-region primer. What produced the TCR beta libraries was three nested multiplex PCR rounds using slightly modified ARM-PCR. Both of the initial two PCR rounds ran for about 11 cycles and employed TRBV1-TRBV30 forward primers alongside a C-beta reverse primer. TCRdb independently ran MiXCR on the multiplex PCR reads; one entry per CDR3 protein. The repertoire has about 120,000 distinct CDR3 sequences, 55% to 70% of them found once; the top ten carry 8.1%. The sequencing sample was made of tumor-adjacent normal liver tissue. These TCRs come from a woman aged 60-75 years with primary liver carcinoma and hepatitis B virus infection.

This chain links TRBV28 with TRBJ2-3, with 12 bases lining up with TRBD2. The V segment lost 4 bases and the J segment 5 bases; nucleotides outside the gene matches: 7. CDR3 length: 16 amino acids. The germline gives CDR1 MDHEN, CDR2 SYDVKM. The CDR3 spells CASSSRLAGVRDTQYF. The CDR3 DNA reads TGTGCCAGCAGTTCCAGACTAGCGGGAGTCAGAGATACGCAGTATTTT.

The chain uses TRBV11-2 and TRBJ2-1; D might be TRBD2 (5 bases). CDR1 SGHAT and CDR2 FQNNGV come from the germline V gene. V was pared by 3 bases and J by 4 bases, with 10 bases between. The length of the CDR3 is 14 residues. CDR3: CASSLTNGYNEQFF. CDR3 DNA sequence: TGTGCCAGCAGCTTGACTAACGGTTACAATGAGCAGTTCTTC.

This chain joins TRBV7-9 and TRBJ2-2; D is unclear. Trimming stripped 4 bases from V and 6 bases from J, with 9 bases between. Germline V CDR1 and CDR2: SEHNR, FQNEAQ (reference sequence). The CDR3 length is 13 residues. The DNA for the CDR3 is TGTGCCAGCAGCTCCGCTACTGCCGGGGAGCTGTTTTTT. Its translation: CASSSATAGELFF.

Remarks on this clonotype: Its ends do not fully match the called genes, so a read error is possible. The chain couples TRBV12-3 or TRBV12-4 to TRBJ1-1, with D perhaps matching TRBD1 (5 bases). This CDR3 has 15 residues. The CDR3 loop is CASKPEGSLKTEAFF. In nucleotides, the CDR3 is TGTGCAAGCAAACCCGAGGGGAGTTTAAAGACTGAAGCTTTCTTT.